This T cell receptor (beta chain) originates from a study of shared clonotypes between healthy human individuals. General study findings and limits: Specimens sampled were limited to blood, with tissue repertoires likely differing.

The assay was immunoSEQ multiplex PCR, and TCRdb's table has in-frame clones only and misses some. The top ten hold over 0.12% of the sample, which has 2,500,000 or so clones, 90% to 95% seen once. The V gene's germline CDR1 is SGHNT and CDR2 YENEEA. The CDR3 runs to 14 residues. V shed 5 bases, J shed 5 bases, and the junction held 0 bases outside the gene matches. Comments on this clone: Its specificity is unknown. The sample has other DNA sequences that encode this CDR3 too.

V and J are TRBV11-3 and TRBJ2-2, with TRBD2 matching 12 bases. Sequences were obtained from naive CD4+ T cells sorted from blood. Documented subset: CD45RA+ positively selected. The receptor was isolated from a young man in good health. CDR3 coding DNA: TGTGCCAGCAGCCTAGCGGGGGGGACCGGGGAGCTGTTTTTT. Translated, it gives CASSLAGGTGELFF.